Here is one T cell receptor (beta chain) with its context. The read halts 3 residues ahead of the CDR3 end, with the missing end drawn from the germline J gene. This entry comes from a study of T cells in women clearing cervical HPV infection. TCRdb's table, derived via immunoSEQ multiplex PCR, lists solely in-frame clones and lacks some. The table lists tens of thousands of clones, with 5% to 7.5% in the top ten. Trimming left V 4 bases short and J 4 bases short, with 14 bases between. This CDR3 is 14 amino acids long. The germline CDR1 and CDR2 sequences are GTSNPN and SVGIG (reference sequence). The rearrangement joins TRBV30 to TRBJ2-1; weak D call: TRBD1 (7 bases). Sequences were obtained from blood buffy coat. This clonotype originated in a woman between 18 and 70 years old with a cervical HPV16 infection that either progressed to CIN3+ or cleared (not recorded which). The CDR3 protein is CAWKRGDSYNEQFF. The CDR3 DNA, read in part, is TGTGCCTGGAAAAGGGGGGACAGTTACAATGAG.